This T cell receptor (beta chain) was documented in a study of blood T cell repertoires in COVID-19. Sequencing was performed with immunoSEQ multiplex PCR; in TCRdb, only in-frame clones are kept and a portion is missing. Here the sample spans roughly 200,000 clones, roughly 80% being singletons. Germline V gives CDR1 SGHTA, CDR2 FQGNSA. The CDR3 sequence is 15 residues long. V was shortened by 5 bases and J by 8 bases, with 18 bases between the two germline ends. This chain links TRBV7-2 with TRBJ1-4, with D perhaps matching TRBD1 (6 bases). The origin of this receptor is a man aged 55 to 70 with acute or convalescent COVID-19. The sample comprised peripheral blood. CDR3 DNA: TGTGCCAGCAGCCCCCCAGGGGAAGAAGGGGAAAAACTGTTTTTT. Its translation is CASSPPGEEGEKLFF.